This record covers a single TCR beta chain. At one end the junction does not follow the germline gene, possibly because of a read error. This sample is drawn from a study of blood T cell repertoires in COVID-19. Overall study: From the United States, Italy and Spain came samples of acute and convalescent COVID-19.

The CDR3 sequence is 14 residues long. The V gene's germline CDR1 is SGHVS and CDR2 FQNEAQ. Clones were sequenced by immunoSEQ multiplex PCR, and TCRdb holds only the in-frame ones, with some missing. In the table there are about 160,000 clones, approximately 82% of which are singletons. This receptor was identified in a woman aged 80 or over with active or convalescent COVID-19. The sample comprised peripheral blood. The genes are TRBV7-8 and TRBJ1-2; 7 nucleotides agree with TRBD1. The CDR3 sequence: CASSPMTDRVSNVF. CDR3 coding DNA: TGTGCCAGCAGCCCTATGACCGACAGGGTCTCCAACGTCTTC.